Listed here are 12 T cell receptor beta chains from one sample, sequenced in a study of blood T cell repertoires in COVID-19. This table comes from immunoSEQ multiplex PCR, and its TCRdb copy is limited to in-frame clones, with some not included. Among 450,000 to 500,000 clones listed, around 85% were seen once. Sequencing input: peripheral blood. These TCRs come from a human donor in a cohort sampled during active COVID-19.

J is TRBJ1-6 and V is TRBV15, with 8 bases matching TRBD1. J was trimmed by 9 bases and V by 3 bases; bases with no gene match: 7. Germline lookup yields CDR1 LNHNV and CDR2 YYDKDF (reference sequence). CDR3 length: 15 residues. The CDR3 region has the DNA TGTGCCACCAGCAGGTCTCGGACAGGGCCTTCACCCCTCCACTTT. This gives the protein CATSRSRTGPSPLHF.

The CDR3 is CASSFQGIDGYTF. The CDR3 coding sequence is TGTGCCAGCAGTTTTCAGGGGATTGATGGCTACACCTTC. The chain couples TRBV28 to TRBJ1-2; D possibly corresponds to TRBD1 (6 bases). Germline V gene data show CDR1 as MDHEN and CDR2 as SYDVKM. V gave up 3 bases and J gave up 6 bases, with 11 bases separating them. The CDR3 runs to 13 residues.

The chain combines TRBV29-1 with TRBJ2-7; the D gene is possibly TRBD2 (5 bases). This CDR3 spans 12 amino acids. Between the trimmed V and J ends, which lost 5 bases and 4 bases, there was a span of 12 bases. Germline loops: CDR1 SQVTM, CDR2 ANQGSEA. CDR3 amino acids: CSVKGDAYEQYF. The CDR3 DNA is TGCAGCGTTAAGGGAGATGCGTACGAGCAGTACTTC.

CDR3 in DNA: TGTGCCAGCAGTACCGGTACCGGTGGCTACACCTTC. Protein sequence: CASSTGTGGYTF. The chain recombines TRBV27 with TRBJ1-2; no definite D call. CDR3 length equals 12 residues. Per germline, CDR1 MNHEY and CDR2 SMNVEV (reference sequence). Trimming removed 5 bases at V and 7 bases at J, with 11 bases between.

This clone has a handful of counts. J is TRBJ2-4 and V is TRBV2; D gene uncertain. The CDR3 has 14 residues. Germline CDR1 and CDR2: SNHLY and FYNNEI. V was cut by 2 bases and J by 7 bases, with 12 bases left in between. The CDR3 is CASSELRLENIQYF. In DNA form, the CDR3 reads TGTGCCAGCAGTGAATTAAGACTTGAGAACATTCAGTACTTC.

The chain carries TRBV19 and TRBJ1-1; possibly TRBD1 for D (5 bases). The CDR3 length is 16 residues. V was cut by 5 bases and J by 4 bases, with 20 bases left in between. CDR1 is LNHDA, CDR2 SQIVND, per germline (reference sequence). CDR3 DNA sequence: TGTGCCAGTAGTCCCAGACATCTCGGGGGGGGCACTGAAGCTTTCTTT. Amino acid sequence: CASSPRHLGGGTEAFF.

The CDR3 nucleotides read TGCAGCGTTGACCCTACAGGGGTTTGGGAGACCCAGTACTTC. It translates to CSVDPTGVWETQYF. V gene TRBV29-1 combines with J gene TRBJ2-5; 7 nucleotides agree with TRBD1. Losses at the gene ends were 3 bases for V and 5 bases for J; bases not matched to a gene: 9. The CDR3 consists of 14 residues. The germline gives CDR1 SQVTM, CDR2 ANQGSEA.

The chain has TRBV5-1 and TRBJ1-1; 7 bases map to TRBD1. The germline V gene encodes CDR1 SGHRS and CDR2 YFSETQ. The CDR3 has 14 amino acids. V gave up 6 bases and J gave up 3 bases; unmatched junction bases: 8. DNA of the CDR3: TGCGCCAGCACCCTCCTAGGACAGGACACTGAAGCTTTCTTT. Translating it yields CASTLLGQDTEAFF. The complete variable domain, with remaining parts taken from reference TRBV5-1 and TRBJ1-1, reads KAGVTQTPRYLIKTRGQQVTLSCSPISGHRSVSWYQQTPGQGLQFLFEYFSETQRNKGNFPGRFSGRQFSNSRSEMNVSTLELGDSALYLCASTLLGQDTEAFFGQGTRLTVV.

This chain uses TRBV19 with TRBJ2-5; 7 bases fit TRBD2. The V gene's germline CDR1 is LNHDA and CDR2 SQIVND (reference sequence). The trim removed 6 bases at V and 7 bases at J, leaving 17 bases unmatched. The length of the CDR3 is 16 residues. CDR3 nucleotide sequence: TGTGCCAGTAGCCCCCAAACCGGTAGCGGGCCAGGGACCCAGTACTTC. This sequence encodes CASSPQTGSGPGTQYF. The variable domain in full, completed from reference TRBV19 and TRBJ2-5, reads DGGITQSPKYLFRKEGQNVTLSCEQNLNHDAMYWYRQDPGQGLRLIYYSQIVNDFQKGDIAEGYSVSREKKESFPLTVTSAQKNPTAFYLCASSPQTGSGPGTQYFGPGTRLLVL.

This clone was observed a single time. The chain carries TRBV7-9 and TRBJ1-2; D ambiguous. The CDR3 extends over 14 amino acids. Germline assignment: CDR1 SEHNR and CDR2 FQNEAQ (reference sequence). V shed 6 bases and J shed 2 bases, with 13 bases lying between them. The CDR3: CASSLSTVNYGYTF. CDR3 DNA sequence: TGTGCCAGCAGTTTAAGCACTGTAAACTATGGCTACACCTTC. Based on the CDR3 plus reference TRBV7-9 and TRBJ1-2, the full variable domain is DTGVSQNPRHKITKRGQNVTFRCDPISEHNRLYWYRQTLGQGPEFLTYFQNEAQLEKSRLLSDRFSAERPKGSFSTLEIQRTEQGDSAMYLCASSLSTVNYGYTFGSGTRLTVV.

The chain uses TRBV30 and TRBJ1-6, with a weak D call TRBD1 (6 bases). V lost 4 bases to trimming and J lost 5 bases, with 12 bases between them. CDR3 size: 14 residues. Germline CDR1 reads GTSNPN; CDR2 reads SVGIG (reference sequence). The CDR3 bases are TGTGCCTGGAATCCGGGACATGATAATTCACCCCTCCACTTT. This sequence encodes CAWNPGHDNSPLHF.

The gene calls are TRBV30 and TRBJ1-1; 10 bases match TRBD1. CDR1 GTSNPN and CDR2 SVGIG come from the germline V gene (reference sequence). This CDR3 is built from 14 residues. Germline trimming cut 2 bases from V and 7 bases from J; bases unmatched to any gene: 7. CDR3 bases: TGTGCCTGGAGTATCGGGACAGGGGAAAATGAAGCTTTCTTT. Its translation is CAWSIGTGENEAFF.